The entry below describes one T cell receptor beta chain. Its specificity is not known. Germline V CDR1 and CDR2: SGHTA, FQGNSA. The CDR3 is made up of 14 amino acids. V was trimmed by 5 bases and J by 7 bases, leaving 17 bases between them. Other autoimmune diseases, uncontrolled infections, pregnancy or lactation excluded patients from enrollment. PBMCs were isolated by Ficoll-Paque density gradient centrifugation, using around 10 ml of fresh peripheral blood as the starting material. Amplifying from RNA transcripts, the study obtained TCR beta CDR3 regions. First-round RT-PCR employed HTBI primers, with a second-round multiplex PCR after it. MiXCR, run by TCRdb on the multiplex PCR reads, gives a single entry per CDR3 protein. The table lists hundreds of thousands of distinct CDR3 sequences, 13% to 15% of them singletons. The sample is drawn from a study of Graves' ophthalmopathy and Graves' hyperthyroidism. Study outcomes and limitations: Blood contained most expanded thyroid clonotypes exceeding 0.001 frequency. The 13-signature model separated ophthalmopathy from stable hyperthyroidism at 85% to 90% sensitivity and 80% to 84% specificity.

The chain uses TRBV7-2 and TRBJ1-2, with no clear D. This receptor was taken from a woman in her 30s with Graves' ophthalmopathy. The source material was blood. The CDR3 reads CASSPGRRLGGYTF. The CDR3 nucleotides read TGTGCCAGCAGCCCCGGGCGACGATTGGGTGGCTACACCTTC.